One sample yielded the 24 T cell receptor beta chains listed below, sequenced in a study of blood T cell repertoires in COVID-19. Sequencing used immunoSEQ multiplex PCR; TCRdb keeps in-frame clones, though not all of them. The sample has 80,000 or so clones; about 82% are singletons. The specimen was peripheral blood. These receptors came from a woman aged 55-75 years with acute or convalescent COVID-19.

V and J are TRBV7-9 and TRBJ1-1; D call uncertain. CDR3 length: 14 amino acids. Germline CDR1 reads SEHNR; CDR2 reads FQNEAQ (reference sequence). Trimming shortened V by 2 bases and J by 8 bases, and 15 bases separated the two germline ends. The DNA of the CDR3 is TGTGCCAGCAGCTTAATCGTTGAAAACCGGGAAGCTTTCTTT. This encodes CASSLIVENREAFF. The full variable domain, completed using reference TRBV7-9 and TRBJ1-1, is DTGVSQNPRHKITKRGQNVTFRCDPISEHNRLYWYRQTLGQGPEFLTYFQNEAQLEKSRLLSDRFSAERPKGSFSTLEIQRTEQGDSAMYLCASSLIVENREAFFGQGTRLTVV.

The chain recombines TRBV4-1 with TRBJ2-1, with no clear D. CDR3 length equals 15 residues. The germline CDR1 and CDR2 sequences are MGHRA and YSYEKL. Trimming left V 7 bases short and J 3 bases short, with 16 bases between. CDR3 region: CASTPRDTLYNEQFF. The CDR3 DNA sequence: TGCGCCAGCACCCCCCGCGATACCCTCTACAATGAGCAGTTCTTC.

This clone was seen more than once but under ten times. The V call is TRBV9, the J call TRBJ1-1; D gene unclear. This CDR3 is built from 16 residues. Trimming cost V 4 bases and J 1 base, with 17 bases left between them. Germline V lookup: CDR1 SGDLS, CDR2 YYNGEE. CDR3 in DNA: TGTGCCAGCAGCAAGTCGGGAGGAAGTGAGAACACTGAAGCTTTCTTT. Its translation is CASSKSGGSENTEAFF.

V gene TRBV19 combines with J gene TRBJ1-2, with D perhaps matching TRBD1 (6 bases). The germline V gene has CDR1 LNHDA and CDR2 SQIVND (reference sequence). This CDR3 is 13 amino acids long. V shed 3 bases and J shed 4 bases, with 9 bases lying between them. The CDR3 bases are TGTGCCAGTAGTATCACAGGGACCTATGGCTACACCTTC. Protein sequence: CASSITGTYGYTF.

This chain uses TRBV5-1 with TRBJ1-2, with 7 bases fitting TRBD1. Per germline, CDR1 SGHRS and CDR2 YFSETQ. The CDR3 is made up of 15 amino acids. The J segment lost 5 bases and the V segment lost 4 bases, leaving 11 bases of the junction unmatched. CDR3 coding DNA: TGCGCCAGCAGCCCGGCCCGGGACAGCCCTTATGGCTACACCTTC. This codes for CASSPARDSPYGYTF.

The chain uses TRBV5-1 and TRBJ2-4; TRBD1 matches 7 bases. This CDR3 comprises 15 residues. With 2 bases clipped from V and 8 bases from J, the junction kept 10 bases outside the gene matches. Germline lookup yields CDR1 SGHRS and CDR2 YFSETQ. DNA of the CDR3: TGCGCCAGCAGCTTACGGTTCGGACAGGAAGACATTCAGTACTTC. As protein: CASSLRFGQEDIQYF.

The chain couples TRBV6-6 to TRBJ2-1; D unresolved. The germline V gene has CDR1 MNHNY and CDR2 SVGAGI (reference sequence). V lost 0 bases, J lost 5 bases, and 8 bases lay in between. The CDR3 has 14 residues. CDR3 bases: TGTGCCAGCAGTTACTCGGGCATCAACAATGAGCAGTTCTTC. This gives the protein CASSYSGINNEQFF.

V gene TRBV21-1 combines with J gene TRBJ1-4; the DNA was not used to check the table's D call, TRBD1. TRBV21-1 represents a pseudogene. This CDR3 is 19 amino acids long. Written as DNA, the CDR3 is TGTGCCAGCAGCGGCCGTTTAGTGGTGGGGCTTAAGGCTAATGAAAAACTGTTTTTT. Amino acids: CASSGRLVVGLKANEKLFF.

The sample holds one count of this clone. J is TRBJ2-5 and V is TRBV5-6, with D possibly being TRBD1 (6 bases). Looked up from germline, CDR1 is SGHDT and CDR2 is YYEEEE. The CDR3 contains 13 residues. V was shortened by 4 bases and J by 6 bases, with 13 bases between the two germline ends. The CDR3 spells CASSPGQLKTQYF. Written as DNA, the CDR3 is TGTGCCAGCAGCCCGGGACAACTCAAGACCCAGTACTTC.

This clone appeared a single time. The rearrangement links TRBV27 to TRBJ2-3; no firm D call. V was cut by 2 bases and J by 0 bases, with 6 bases left in between. The CDR3 contains 14 residues. Looked up from germline, CDR1 is MNHEY and CDR2 is SMNVEV (reference sequence). CDR3 in DNA: TGTGCCAGCAGTTTAACAGAGAGCACAGATACGCAGTATTTT. This translates into CASSLTESTDTQYF.

CDR3 region: CASSAGPSSYEQYF. The DNA for the CDR3 is TGTGCCAGCAGCGCGGGACCCTCTTCCTACGAGCAGTACTTC. The rearrangement uses TRBV5-4 and TRBJ2-7; a weak D match, TRBD2 (6 bases). This CDR3 has 14 residues. Germline V CDR1 and CDR2: SGHNT, YYREEE (reference sequence). Trimming pared 4 bases from V and 1 base from J, leaving 12 bases between.

The chain links TRBV9 to TRBJ2-1; D not certain. This CDR3 has 15 residues. Germline V gene lookup returns CDR1 SGDLS and CDR2 YYNGEE. V was pared by 0 bases and J by 2 bases, with 9 bases between. The CDR3 loop reads CASSVEFGPYNEQFF. The CDR3 DNA reads TGTGCCAGCAGCGTAGAATTTGGCCCCTACAATGAGCAGTTCTTC.

This clone turned up a few times. The CDR3 sequence: CASSLLEGNTIYF. The CDR3 bases are TGTGCCAGCAGCTTACTGGAGGGAAACACCATATATTTT. The chain links TRBV7-9 to TRBJ1-3, with D unresolved. There are 13 residues in the CDR3. Germline-derived CDR1 and CDR2 are SEHNR and FQNEAQ (reference sequence). The V gene lost 2 bases and the J gene lost 4 bases, with 6 bases spanning the gap.

This chain uses TRBV19 with TRBJ1-4; D is unresolved. CDR3 length equals 14 residues. Trimming left V 8 bases short and J 4 bases short, with 14 bases between. Germline V CDR1 and CDR2: LNHDA, SQIVND (reference sequence). The CDR3 bases are TGTGCCAGTTCCCCTCGGGGATATAATGAAAAACTGTTTTTT. Translation gives CASSPRGYNEKLFF.

The V call is TRBV7-9, the J call TRBJ2-1, with D perhaps TRBD2 (6 bases). Trimming removed 5 bases from V and 1 base from J, with 18 bases in between. The CDR3 runs 17 residues. The germline gives CDR1 SEHNR, CDR2 FQNEAQ (reference sequence). The CDR3 coding sequence is TGTGCCAGCAGCACCCGGGACTCCCGGGTATCCTACAATGAGCAGTTCTTC. Its translation is CASSTRDSRVSYNEQFF.

This clone was observed many times. This rearrangement joins TRBV21-1 to TRBJ1-6; the table's D call, TRBD1, has no DNA check behind it. TRBV21-1 is assigned pseudogene status. The CDR3 is 21 residues long. CDR3 bases: TGTGCCAGCAGCATTAAGGGGGGACAGGCCCAGGGATCCCTCATAAGTTCACCCCTCCACTTT. It specifies CASSIKGGQAQGSLISSPLHF.

The rearrangement joins TRBV27 to TRBJ2-1; 9 bases agree with TRBD1. J lost 6 bases, V lost 10 bases, and 10 bases had no gene match. The CDR3 extends over 14 amino acids. Germline loops: CDR1 MNHEY, CDR2 SMNVEV (reference sequence). CDR3 DNA: TGTGCCACCCAGTGGGACAGGGTGGGCAATGAGCAGTTCTTC. It encodes CATQWDRVGNEQFF.

The chain joins TRBV12-3 or TRBV12-4 to TRBJ2-2, with D uncertain. V was trimmed by 5 bases and J by 5 bases, leaving 9 bases between them. CDR3 length equals 13 residues. The CDR3 region is CASSPGRTGELFF. The CDR3, as DNA: TGTGCCAGCAGTCCGGGTAGGACCGGGGAGCTGTTTTTT.

At least ten counts were recorded for this clone. The chain recombines TRBV4-3 with TRBJ2-7; TRBD1 matches at 7 bases. CDR1 is LGHNA, CDR2 YSLEER, per germline. With V trimmed by 1 base and J by 6 bases, 6 bases remained unmatched. The CDR3 spans 14 residues. The CDR3 sequence: CASSQGRQGGEQYF. CDR3 coding DNA: TGCGCCAGCAGCCAAGGAAGACAGGGCGGCGAGCAGTACTTC.

V gene TRBV4-2 combines with J gene TRBJ1-1, with D possibly matching TRBD1 (5 bases). The germline V gene encodes CDR1 LGHNA and CDR2 YNFKEQ. This CDR3 spans 14 amino acids. The germline V and J ends were trimmed by 5 bases and 4 bases, with 14 bases remaining between them. The CDR3 region has the DNA TGTGCCAGCAGCGGGGGGGGGTTACGCACTGAAGCTTTCTTT. Its translation is CASSGGGLRTEAFF.

The genes are TRBV7-6 and TRBJ2-7; 9 bases fit TRBD1. The CDR3 is 15 amino acids. Trimming cost V 4 bases and J 3 bases; bases outside gene matches: 7. Germline values: CDR1 SGHVS, CDR2 FNYEAQ. This CDR3 reads CASSSDRGGDYEQYF. The CDR3 coding sequence is TGTGCCAGCAGCTCTGACAGGGGGGGGGACTACGAGCAGTACTTC. Combining the CDR3 with reference TRBV7-6 and TRBJ2-7 gives the whole variable domain GAGVSQSPRYKVTKRGQDVALRCDPISGHVSLYWYRQALGQGPEFLTYFNYEAQQDKSGLPNDRFSAERPEGSISTLTIQRTEQRDSAMYRCASSSDRGGDYEQYFGPGTRLTVT.

The chain is built from TRBV5-6 and TRBJ2-3, with a weak D call TRBD1 (6 bases). The V gene's germline CDR1 is SGHDT and CDR2 YYEEEE. V was clipped by 0 bases and J by 3 bases, with 11 bases between them. This CDR3 has 15 amino acids. CDR3 protein: CASSLVQGVTDTQYF. In DNA, the CDR3 is TGTGCCAGCAGCTTGGTACAGGGTGTTACAGATACGCAGTATTTT.

Notes on this clone: Other nucleotide sequences from this sample produce the same CDR3. The chain combines TRBV5-4 with TRBJ2-5; D possibly corresponds to TRBD2 (5 bases). Germline values: CDR1 SGHNT, CDR2 YYREEE (reference sequence). The CDR3 is made up of 14 amino acids. The V gene lost 1 base and the J gene lost 1 base, with 8 bases spanning the gap. The DNA for the CDR3 is TGTGCCAGCAGCTTGAGGCGGGTCCAAGAGACCCAGTACTTC. This encodes CASSLRRVQETQYF. Together with reference TRBV5-4 and TRBJ2-5, the CDR3 gives the full variable domain: ETGVTQSPTHLIKTRGQQVTLRCSSQSGHNTVSWYQQALGQGPQFIFQYYREEENGRGNFPPRFSGLQFPNYSSELNVNALELDDSALYLCASSLRRVQETQYFGPGTRLLVL.

The V gene is TRBV19, the J gene TRBJ2-5; TRBD2 aligns across 8 bases. Unmatched junction bases numbered 13, after V lost 3 bases and J lost 1 base. The CDR3 has 18 amino acids. CDR1 and CDR2 from the germline V gene are LNHDA and SQIVND (reference sequence). Here the CDR3 reads CASSISGGDTILQETQYF. The DNA for the CDR3 is TGTGCCAGTAGTATCAGCGGGGGCGATACGATCCTCCAAGAGACCCAGTACTTC.